This is a list of T cell receptor beta chains from one sample in a study of OX40 agonist ivuxolimab in advanced cancers. Only in-frame clones appear in the TCRdb table, and some are missing; sequencing was by immunoSEQ multiplex PCR. Among about 72,000 clones listed, approximately 90% were seen once. Here the sequenced sample was CD4+ or CD8+ T cells sorted from blood, taken in a trial of the OX40 agonist ivuxolimab. The receptor set was obtained from an adult with an advanced solid tumor such as melanoma, head and neck, liver or kidney cancer. CDR3s include the opening cysteine and the closing phenylalanine or tryptophan. D genes are given only for firm matches. Where a row states a size, it is once, few, many or the class of an expanded clone; other rows omit it.

v_gene: TRBV29-1; j_gene: TRBJ2-7; abundance: -; d_gene: -; CDR3nt: TGCAGCGTTCGAAACTACGAGCAGTACTTC; CDR3aa: CSVRNYEQYF
v_gene: TRBV6-5; j_gene: TRBJ1-1; abundance: once; d_gene: -; CDR3nt: TGTGCCAGCAGTTACTTTTCGACTGGGACTGAAGCTTTCTTT; CDR3aa: CASSYFSTGTEAFF
v_gene: TRBV19; j_gene: TRBJ1-5; abundance: -; d_gene: -; CDR3nt: TGTGCCAGTAATTCGGGTCAGCCCCAGCATTTT; CDR3aa: CASNSGQPQHF
v_gene: TRBV6-1; j_gene: TRBJ1-5; abundance: -; d_gene: -; CDR3nt: TGTGCCAGCAGTGAATCGGGGAGACAGCCCCAGCATTTT; CDR3aa: CASSESGRQPQHF
v_gene: TRBV4-2; j_gene: TRBJ2-3; abundance: -; d_gene: TRBD2; CDR3nt: TGTGCCAGCAGCCAAGATCAGGCGGGGGGGCTGATAGATACGCAGTATTTT; CDR3aa: CASSQDQAGGLIDTQYF
v_gene: TRBV27; j_gene: TRBJ1-2; abundance: -; d_gene: -; CDR3nt: TGTGCCAGCAGTTTAACCCCTGGGGTCAGCTATGGCTACACCTTC; CDR3aa: CASSLTPGVSYGYTF
v_gene: TRBV5-1; j_gene: TRBJ1-2; abundance: -; d_gene: TRBD1; CDR3nt: TGCGCCAGCAGCTCACTAGGGACAGCCGACTATGGCTACACCTTC; CDR3aa: CASSSLGTADYGYTF
v_gene: TRBV27; j_gene: TRBJ1-2; abundance: -; d_gene: TRBD1; CDR3nt: TGTGCCAGCAGTCAGACAGGGAACTATGGCTACACCTTC; CDR3aa: CASSQTGNYGYTF
v_gene: TRBV7-9; j_gene: TRBJ2-2; abundance: -; d_gene: TRBD2; CDR3nt: TGTGCCAGCAGCTTACCCCGACTAGCGTTGAACACCGGGGAGCTGTTTTTT; CDR3aa: CASSLPRLALNTGELFF
v_gene: TRBV7-2; j_gene: TRBJ2-7; abundance: -; d_gene: TRBD1; CDR3nt: TGTGCCAGCAGCTTAGCGATGACAGGGCTCGAGCAGTACTTC; CDR3aa: CASSLAMTGLEQYF
v_gene: TRBV28; j_gene: TRBJ2-7; abundance: -; d_gene: TRBD2; CDR3nt: TGTGCCAGCAGTTTCCTCCCAGGGACTAGCGTCAACTACGAGCAGTACTTC; CDR3aa: CASSFLPGTSVNYEQYF
v_gene: TRBV19; j_gene: TRBJ1-1; abundance: few; d_gene: -; CDR3nt: TGTGCCAGTAACAACAGGTTGAACACTGAAGCTTTCTTT; CDR3aa: CASNNRLNTEAFF
v_gene: TRBV27; j_gene: TRBJ1-3; abundance: -; d_gene: -; CDR3nt: TGTGCCAGCAGTTTAAAAGCCCCCTCTGGAAACACCATATATTTT; CDR3aa: CASSLKAPSGNTIYF
v_gene: TRBV27; j_gene: TRBJ2-7; abundance: -; d_gene: TRBD1; CDR3nt: TGTGCCAGCAGCTTAGCCGGGACAGGGATCGACGAGCAGTACTTC; CDR3aa: CASSLAGTGIDEQYF
v_gene: TRBV28; j_gene: TRBJ2-1; abundance: once; d_gene: TRBD2; CDR3nt: TGTGCCAGCACCCGGGAGGGTTACAATGAGCAGTTCTTC; CDR3aa: CASTREGYNEQFF
v_gene: TRBV6-1; j_gene: TRBJ1-4; abundance: -; d_gene: -; CDR3nt: TGTGCCAGCAGTGACCAGACTTATACCGCGACTGAAAAACTGTTTTTT; CDR3aa: CASSDQTYTATEKLFF
v_gene: TRBV30; j_gene: TRBJ1-1; abundance: few; d_gene: -; CDR3nt: TGTGCCTGGAGTGTTCAGGTAAACACTGAAGCTTTCTTT; CDR3aa: CAWSVQVNTEAFF
v_gene: TRBV11-3; j_gene: TRBJ2-3; abundance: -; d_gene: -; CDR3nt: TGTGCCAGCAGCTTGGGGGCGGGCACAGATACGCAGTATTTT; CDR3aa: CASSLGAGTDTQYF
v_gene: TRBV19; j_gene: TRBJ1-5; abundance: -; d_gene: TRBD1; CDR3nt: TGTGCCAGTACCCCGACAGGGCTGGGACAGCCCCAGCATTTT; CDR3aa: CASTPTGLGQPQHF
v_gene: TRBV11-2; j_gene: TRBJ2-7; abundance: once; d_gene: TRBD1; CDR3nt: TGTGCCAGCAGCTGGACAGGGAATGAGCAGTACTTC; CDR3aa: CASSWTGNEQYF
v_gene: TRBV19; j_gene: TRBJ2-5; abundance: -; d_gene: -; CDR3nt: TGTGCCAGTAGGGGTTCTTGGGGGGAGACCCAGTACTTC; CDR3aa: CASRGSWGETQYF
v_gene: TRBV7-8; j_gene: TRBJ2-7; abundance: once; d_gene: TRBD1; CDR3nt: TGTGCCAGCAGCCCAGGGGGCTACGAGCAGTACTTC; CDR3aa: CASSPGGYEQYF
v_gene: TRBV4-1; j_gene: TRBJ1-5; abundance: -; d_gene: -; CDR3nt: TGCGCCACCTCTGGGGGCATCGGCAATCAGCCCCAGCATTTT; CDR3aa: CATSGGIGNQPQHF
v_gene: TRBV11-3; j_gene: TRBJ2-3; abundance: -; d_gene: -; CDR3nt: TGTGCCAGCAGCTTATTTGGGGGAGGCACAGATACGCAGTATTTT; CDR3aa: CASSLFGGGTDTQYF
v_gene: TRBV12-5; j_gene: TRBJ2-5; abundance: -; d_gene: -; CDR3nt: TGTGCTAGTGGTTTGGTACTGATGGAAGGAATGGAGACCCAGTACTTC; CDR3aa: CASGLVLMEGMETQYF
v_gene: TRBV27; j_gene: TRBJ2-7; abundance: -; d_gene: -; CDR3nt: TGTGCCAGCAGTTTGATGGGGGACGAGCAGTACTTC; CDR3aa: CASSLMGDEQYF
v_gene: TRBV27; j_gene: TRBJ2-3; abundance: -; d_gene: -; CDR3nt: TGTGCCAGCAGTTTATCGCCCAGTGGCACAGATACGCAGTATTTT; CDR3aa: CASSLSPSGTDTQYF
v_gene: TRBV19; j_gene: TRBJ1-5; abundance: -; d_gene: -; CDR3nt: TGTGCCAGTAGTCACGGGCCCGGTCAGCCCCAGCATTTT; CDR3aa: CASSHGPGQPQHF
v_gene: TRBV15; j_gene: TRBJ1-1; abundance: -; d_gene: -; CDR3nt: TGTGCCACCAGCAGAGGGAGGAACACTGAAGCTTTCTTT; CDR3aa: CATSRGRNTEAFF
v_gene: TRBV27; j_gene: TRBJ2-2; abundance: -; d_gene: -; CDR3nt: TGTGCCAGCAGTTTAAGCAACTATAACACCGGGGAGCTGTTTTTT; CDR3aa: CASSLSNYNTGELFF